The 17 T cell receptor beta chains below all came from one sample that was sequenced in a study of blood T cell repertoires in COVID-19. Clones were read by immunoSEQ multiplex PCR, and TCRdb kept only the in-frame ones, dropping some. The sample includes 150,000 or so clones, under 85% of them seen just once. Sequencing used PBMCs or T cells enriched from blood (not recorded which). The receptors derive from a man aged 50 to 59 who had recovered from COVID-19.

The chain is built from TRBV29-1 and TRBJ1-1, with a tentative D call TRBD1 (5 bases). V lost 4 bases and J 1 base, leaving 7 bases between the germline ends. There are 12 residues in the CDR3. The V gene's germline CDR1 is SQVTM and CDR2 ANQGSEA. The chain's CDR3 is CSVGGKNTEAFF. The CDR3 region has the DNA TGCAGCGTTGGGGGCAAGAACACTGAAGCTTTCTTT.

The chain is built from TRBV24-1 and TRBJ2-1; 8 positions match TRBD1. The ends lost 2 bases at V and 4 bases at J; junction bases unmatched: 9. Germline lookup yields CDR1 KGHDR and CDR2 SFDVKD. The CDR3 contains 17 residues. This CDR3 reads CATSDSRTGKAYNEQFF. The CDR3 nucleotides read TGTGCCACCAGTGATTCTCGGACAGGGAAAGCGTACAATGAGCAGTTCTTC.

This chain uses TRBV5-6 with TRBJ2-5, with D possibly TRBD2 on 5 matching bases. V was cut by 0 bases and J by 7 bases, with 16 bases left in between. The CDR3 contains 15 residues. CDR1 is SGHDT, CDR2 YYEEEE, per germline. Here the CDR3 DNA reads TGTGCCAGCAGCTTGGTTCGAGCGGCCCGGTCGACCCAGTACTTC. Amino acids: CASSLVRAARSTQYF.

The chain combines TRBV2 with TRBJ1-1; 7 nucleotides align to TRBD1. Germline CDR1 is SNHLY and CDR2 is FYNNEI. Trimming cost V 4 bases and J 4 bases; bases outside gene matches: 6. This CDR3 is built from 14 residues. The CDR3: CASSGQGVVTEAFF. In nucleotides, the CDR3 is TGTGCCAGCAGTGGACAGGGCGTCGTCACTGAAGCTTTCTTT.

This chain joins TRBV28 and TRBJ1-3, with no clear D. CDR3 length: 15 amino acids. CDR1 is MDHEN and CDR2 is SYDVKM in the germline V gene. V was clipped by 8 bases and J by 0 bases, with 14 bases between them. CDR3 sequence reads: CASETRYDSGNTIYF. The CDR3 nucleotides read TGTGCCAGCGAAACCAGGTACGACTCTGGAAACACCATATATTTT.

The V gene is TRBV7-8, the J gene TRBJ1-1; D gene unclear. Trimming pared 0 bases from V and 0 bases from J, leaving 11 bases between. CDR1 is SGHVS, CDR2 FQNEAQ, per germline. The CDR3 is 16 amino acids. Here the CDR3 reads CASSLAEYPMNTEAFF. In DNA, the CDR3 is TGTGCCAGCAGCTTAGCTGAGTACCCAATGAACACTGAAGCTTTCTTT. Drawing the rest from reference TRBV7-8 and TRBJ1-1, the complete variable domain is GAGVSQSPRYKVAKRGQDVALRCDPISGHVSLFWYQQALGQGPEFLTYFQNEAQLDKSGLPSDRFFAERPEGSVSTLKIQRTQQEDSAVYLCASSLAEYPMNTEAFFGQGTRLTVV.

This clone was seen a few times. The rearrangement uses TRBV27 and TRBJ2-7, with TRBD1 identical over 7 bases. With V trimmed by 5 bases and J by 3 bases, 10 bases remained unmatched. The CDR3 sequence is 15 residues long. Germline CDR1 and CDR2: MNHEY and SMNVEV (reference sequence). The CDR3 DNA sequence: TGTGCCAGCAGTACGCTTGGGACAGTAGTCTACGAGCAGTACTTC. Translating gives CASSTLGTVVYEQYF.

The chain carries TRBV21-1 and TRBJ1-6; TRBD1 is the table's D call and was not checked against the DNA. TRBV21-1 is annotated as a pseudogene. CDR3 length: 18 residues. The CDR3 sequence: CASSGTTGGVLYNSPLHF. Written as DNA, the CDR3 is TGTGCCAGCAGCGGGACCACAGGGGGCGTTCTCTATAATTCACCCCTCCACTTT.

The rearrangement uses TRBV6-5 and TRBJ2-7, with no clear D. V was shortened by 2 bases and J by 1 base, with 12 bases between the two germline ends. The CDR3 has 15 residues. CDR1 is MNHEY, CDR2 SVGAGI, per germline. CDR3 bases: TGTGCCAGCAGTTACCGCGCGGATGGATCCTACGAGCAGTACTTC. Residues: CASSYRADGSYEQYF.

The J gene is TRBJ2-5, the V gene TRBV7-9, with D possibly TRBD1 on 7 matching bases. This CDR3 region has 17 residues. CDR1 and CDR2 from the germline V gene are SEHNR and FQNEAQ (reference sequence). With 4 bases removed from V and 4 bases from J, the gap between germline ends came to 22 bases. The DNA for the CDR3 is TGTGCCAGCAGCTCCTCCCAGGGGGAGGCAGTAAGAGAGACCCAGTACTTC. Translation: CASSSSQGEAVRETQYF.

V and J are TRBV5-1 and TRBJ2-7; no reliable D call. The CDR3 has 12 residues. Trimming took off 0 bases at V and 6 bases at J, with 7 bases between the two ends. CDR1 SGHRS and CDR2 YFSETQ come from the germline V gene. The CDR3 loop reads CASSLGQGEQYF. DNA of the CDR3: TGCGCCAGCAGCTTGGGACAAGGCGAGCAGTACTTC. The full variable domain, completed using reference TRBV5-1 and TRBJ2-7, is KAGVTQTPRYLIKTRGQQVTLSCSPISGHRSVSWYQQTPGQGLQFLFEYFSETQRNKGNFPGRFSGRQFSNSRSEMNVSTLELGDSALYLCASSLGQGEQYFGPGTRLTVT.

Written as DNA, the CDR3 is TGTGCCAGCAGTTTGGGGCGGGGAATCCGTAATTCACCCCTCCACTTT. Translated: CASSLGRGIRNSPLHF. The chain carries TRBV27 and TRBJ1-6; a weak D match, TRBD1 (5 bases). The V end lost 3 bases, the J end lost 6 bases, and 15 bases lay between the germline ends. There are 16 residues in the CDR3. Germline V gene lookup returns CDR1 MNHEY and CDR2 SMNVEV (reference sequence).

There are a few counts of this clone. The chain recombines TRBV6-5 with TRBJ1-2; D might be TRBD1 (6 bases). V shed 5 bases and J shed 8 bases, with 21 bases lying between them. CDR1 MNHEY and CDR2 SVGAGI come from the germline V gene. CDR3 length: 15 residues. The CDR3 nucleotides are TGTGCCAGCAGTATTAAGTCGGGCAGGGGTCAGGGCTACACCTTC. It specifies CASSIKSGRGQGYTF.

The chain is built from TRBV10-1 and TRBJ2-1; D is unresolved. The CDR3 contains 14 residues. V was shortened by 5 bases and J by 3 bases, with 11 bases between the two germline ends. Germline-derived CDR1 and CDR2 are WNHNN and SYGVQD (reference sequence). The CDR3 region is CASSPLYGYNEQFF. In DNA form, the CDR3 reads TGCGCCAGCAGTCCCCTTTACGGCTACAATGAGCAGTTCTTC.

The chain is built from TRBV11-2 and TRBJ1-6, with 7 bases aligning to TRBD1. CDR1 SGHAT and CDR2 FQNNGV come from the germline V gene. Unmatched junction bases numbered 10, after V lost 8 bases and J lost 9 bases. The CDR3 is 14 residues long. The CDR3 loop is CASGKQGPGSPLHF. CDR3 nucleotide sequence: TGTGCCAGCGGAAAACAGGGGCCTGGTTCACCCCTCCACTTT.

This chain links TRBV27 with TRBJ2-7; 14 nucleotides line up with TRBD2. Germline lookup yields CDR1 MNHEY and CDR2 SMNVEV (reference sequence). The trim removed 8 bases at V and 3 bases at J, leaving 0 bases unmatched. There are 13 residues in the CDR3. CDR3 residues: CASGLAGGYEQYF. CDR3 DNA sequence: TGTGCCAGCGGACTAGCGGGGGGCTACGAGCAGTACTTC.

This clone appeared once. The rearrangement uses TRBV7-9 and TRBJ2-7; D is perhaps TRBD1 (5 bases). With 5 bases removed from V and 3 bases from J, the gap between germline ends came to 11 bases. This CDR3 spans 13 amino acids. Germline values: CDR1 SEHNR, CDR2 FQNEAQ (reference sequence). The CDR3 here is CASSGRQHYEQYF. The CDR3 nucleotides read TGTGCCAGCAGCGGACGACAGCACTACGAGCAGTACTTC.